Shown below are 25 T cell receptor beta chains from a single sample sequenced in a study of glioma-infiltrating T cells. Using RNA template, CDR3s of TCR alpha and beta were amplified with iRepertoire arm-PCR. MiXCR, applied by TCRdb to the multiplex PCR reads, yields one record per CDR3 protein. Seen here are about 89,000 distinct CDR3 sequences, about a quarter observed once, and the top ten hold roughly 7%. Sequencing used glioma tissue, nonneoplastic brain tissue, or PBMCs (not recorded which). The source is a human donor with low-grade glioma or glioblastoma, undergoing nonglioma brain surgery, or in good health (not recorded which).

The sample holds many counts of this clonotype. The V gene is TRBV29-1, the J gene TRBJ2-3, with 12 nucleotides matching TRBD2. With V trimmed by 4 bases and J by 5 bases, 10 bases remained unmatched. Germline-derived CDR1 and CDR2 are SQVTM and ANQGSEA. The length of the CDR3 is 16 residues. The CDR3 protein is CSVGETSGSRGDTQYF. The DNA of the CDR3 is TGCAGCGTTGGGGAGACTAGCGGGAGTCGGGGAGATACGCAGTATTTT.

In this sample, this clonotype turned up many times. The J gene is TRBJ2-2, the V gene TRBV19; D unresolved. CDR1 and CDR2 from the germline V gene are LNHDA and SQIVND (reference sequence). With 5 bases removed from V and 6 bases from J, the gap between germline ends came to 7 bases. There are 12 residues in the CDR3. CDR3 in DNA: TGTGCCAGTAGTTTCCCACCCGGGGAGCTGTTTTTT. Translating it yields CASSFPPGELFF.

Comments on this clonotype: One end of the junction varies from germline; a read error may be responsible. The J gene is TRBJ2-1, the V gene TRBV15; 8 nucleotides match TRBD2. CDR3 length: 13 amino acids. Germline loops: CDR1 LNHNV, CDR2 YYDKDF (reference sequence). This CDR3 is CATRGGAVNGQFF. CDR3 DNA sequence: TGTGCCACCCGGGGGGGGGCTGTTAATGGGCAGTTCTTC.

This clonotype was observed many times. The V call is TRBV7-7, the J call TRBJ2-5, with D possibly matching TRBD1 (6 bases). CDR1 is SSHAT and CDR2 is FNYEAQ in the germline V gene (reference sequence). V was shortened by 5 bases and J by 2 bases, with 12 bases between the two germline ends. The CDR3 has 14 residues. The CDR3 loop reads CASSATGMQETQYF. For the CDR3, the DNA is TGTGCCAGCAGCGCAACAGGGATGCAAGAGACCCAGTACTTC.

In regard to this clonotype: A read error may be the cause here, since a much bigger clone is one base away. The V and J genes are TRBV5-1 and TRBJ2-1; unclear D gene. The CDR3 totals 15 residues. The germline gives CDR1 SGHRS, CDR2 YFSETQ. The CDR3 bases are TGCTCCAGCAGCTTGTACCCTAGAAAGGACGATGAGCAGTTCTTC. This gives the protein CSSSLYPRKDDEQFF.

With regard to this clonotype: Given the absence of the conserved phenylalanine or tryptophan at the CDR3 end, a read error is likely. The chain links TRBV27 to TRBJ2-1; no definite D call. CDR1 and CDR2 from the germline V gene are MNHEY and SMNVEV (reference sequence). This CDR3 is 17 amino acids long. Deletions cut 4 bases from V and 0 bases from J, with 16 bases between. The CDR3 is CASSSIVTRSSYNEQFV. The CDR3 bases are TGTGCCAGCAGTTCCATCGTGACCCGAAGCTCCTACAATGAGCAGTTCGTC.

In this sample, this clonotype turned up many times. The V gene is TRBV6-1, the J gene TRBJ2-7; tentative D call: TRBD1 (5 bases). This CDR3 spans 13 amino acids. In germline, CDR1 is MNHNS, CDR2 SASEGT. V gave up 5 bases and J gave up 6 bases, with 14 bases separating them. The CDR3: CASSLRVYGEQYF. CDR3 sequence (DNA): TGTGCCAGCAGTCTCAGGGTTTACGGCGAGCAGTACTTC.

The rearrangement links TRBV28 to TRBJ2-4; possibly TRBD1 or TRBD2 for D (7 bases each). Germline values: CDR1 MDHEN, CDR2 SYDVKM. The CDR3 runs 15 residues. V dropped 5 bases and J dropped 6 bases, with 17 bases sitting between them. Here the CDR3 reads CASSQTQGGGNIQYF. DNA for the CDR3: TGTGCCAGCAGTCAAACCCAGGGGGGGGGAAACATTCAGTACTTC.

This clonotype was observed a handful of times. V gene TRBV11-2 combines with J gene TRBJ1-2, with 9 bases lining up with TRBD1. V was pared by 5 bases and J by 7 bases, with 8 bases of the junction left unmatched. This CDR3 spans 14 amino acids. Germline V gene sequence: CDR1 SGHAT, CDR2 FQNNGV. CDR3 nucleotide sequence: TGTGCCAGCAGCCCCCTGGGACAGGGACTTGGCTACACCTTC. It is translated as CASSPLGQGLGYTF.

Many counts were recorded for this clonotype. The chain links TRBV7-8 to TRBJ1-5, with a weak D call TRBD1 (6 bases). The CDR3 spans 13 residues. Germline values: CDR1 SGHVS, CDR2 FQNEAQ. V was shortened by 6 bases and J by 4 bases, with 10 bases between the two germline ends. The CDR3 here is CASRDSENQPQHF. DNA for the CDR3: TGTGCCAGCAGGGACAGCGAGAATCAGCCCCAGCATTTT.

In regard to this clonotype: The conserved closing phenylalanine or tryptophan is absent in this CDR3, likely reflecting a read error. The chain couples TRBV7-2 to TRBJ1-1, with a tentative D call TRBD1 (6 bases). The CDR3 runs to 14 residues. Germline V gene sequence: CDR1 SGHTA, CDR2 FQGNSA. The chain's CDR3 is CASSPGGGATGAFL. The CDR3, as DNA: TGTGCCAGCAGCCCGGGCGGGGGGGCTACTGGAGCTTTCCTT.

The chain combines TRBV5-5 with TRBJ1-2; D is uncertain. V was trimmed by 1 base and J by 3 bases, leaving 7 bases between them. The CDR3 contains 13 residues. Germline V lookup: CDR1 SGHKS, CDR2 YYEKEE (reference sequence). DNA of the CDR3: TGTGCCAGCAGCTTGAGTGGGGACTATGGCTACACCTTC. It encodes CASSLSGDYGYTF. The full variable domain, in which reference TRBV5-5 and TRBJ1-2 provide the parts outside the CDR3, is DAGVTQSPTHLIKTRGQQVTLRCSPISGHKSVSWYQQVLGQGPQFIFQYYEKEERGRGNFPDRFSARQFPNYSSELNVNALLLGDSALYLCASSLSGDYGYTFGSGTRLTVV.

This clonotype was seen at least ten times. The rearrangement joins TRBV15 to TRBJ2-2; the D gene is possibly TRBD1 (6 bases). This CDR3 is built from 14 residues. Germline V gives CDR1 LNHNV, CDR2 YYDKDF (reference sequence). Trimming stripped 5 bases from V and 6 bases from J, with 13 bases between. The CDR3 loop reads CATSPPTGAGELFF. CDR3 coding DNA: TGTGCCACCAGCCCTCCGACAGGCGCCGGGGAGCTGTTTTTT.

This chain connects TRBV6-2 or TRBV6-3 to TRBJ2-1; no reliable D call. The V end was cut by 6 bases, the J end by 11 bases, with 20 bases between. Germline V gene data show CDR1 as MNHEY and CDR2 as SVGEGT. The length of the CDR3 is 14 residues. The CDR3 DNA reads as TGTGCCAGCAGCCCCGGTACCACAAGTAATAAGCAGTTCTTC. It translates to CASSPGTTSNKQFF.

V is TRBV20-1 and J is TRBJ1-2; 7 bases are shared with TRBD1. Germline V lookup: CDR1 DFQATT, CDR2 SNEGSKA (reference sequence). The CDR3 consists of 11 residues. The V and J ends lost 7 bases and 10 bases, in that order; junction bases with no gene match: 9. CDR3 sequence reads: CSVMTGYNYTF. DNA for the CDR3: TGCAGTGTCATGACAGGGTATAACTACACCTTC.

The gene calls are TRBV12-3 or TRBV12-4 and TRBJ2-3; unclear D gene. The CDR3 extends over 14 amino acids. V lost 0 bases and J lost 1, with 5 bases in between. The CDR3 DNA reads as TGTGCCAGCAGTTTAGCGGGCGGCACAGATACGCAGTATTTT. Translation gives CASSLAGGTDTQYF.

Details on this clonotype: A read error is possible here, since a much larger clone lies one base away. The rearrangement uses TRBV18 and TRBJ2-5; 9 positions agree with TRBD1. The CDR3 length is 16 residues. Per germline, CDR1 KGHSH and CDR2 LQKENI. As DNA, the CDR3 is TGTGCCAGCTTACCATCCGGGACAGGGATTCAAGAGACCCAGTACTTC. It yields the protein CASLPSGTGIQETQYF.

This clonotype appeared a few times. The rearrangement uses TRBV12-3 or TRBV12-4 and TRBJ1-5; TRBD1 aligns across 7 bases. V lost 1 base and J lost 6; bases outside the gene matches: 6. This CDR3 spans 15 amino acids. The CDR3 here is CASSLGQGVSQPQHF. Here the CDR3 DNA reads TGTGCCAGCAGTTTAGGGCAGGGGGTGTCTCAGCCCCAGCATTTT.

This CDR3 is CSVRPGANEQFF. CDR3 DNA: TGCAGCGTTCGCCCGGGGGCAAATGAGCAGTTCTTC. V and J are TRBV29-1 and TRBJ2-1; possibly TRBD1 or TRBD2 for D (6 bases each). The germline V gene encodes CDR1 SQVTM and CDR2 ANQGSEA. V lost 5 bases, J lost 7 bases, and 12 bases lay in between. This CDR3 spans 12 amino acids.

This clonotype was seen ten or more times. J is TRBJ2-7 and V is TRBV5-4; TRBD2 aligns across 10 bases. There are 14 residues in the CDR3. Trimming at V came to 4 bases and at J to 3 bases, leaving 4 bases not matched to a gene. Per the germline V gene, CDR1 is SGHNT and CDR2 is YYREEE (reference sequence). The CDR3 DNA reads TGTGCCAGCAGCCCCGGACTAGCGGTCTACGAGCAGTACTTC. Translating gives CASSPGLAVYEQYF.

In this sample, this clonotype turned up many times. DNA of the CDR3: TGTGCCAGCAGTTACTCCAGCGGGAGGGCCCTTAACAATGAGCAGTTCTTC. Translated: CASSYSSGRALNNEQFF. This chain connects TRBV6-2 or TRBV6-3 to TRBJ2-1, with 10 bases matching TRBD2. This CDR3 is 17 amino acids long. CDR1 and CDR2 (germline): MNHEY, SVGEGT. Unmatched junction bases numbered 7, after V lost 0 bases and J lost 5 bases.

This clonotype has a count of ten or more. This chain links TRBV27 with TRBJ2-7; perhaps TRBD2 as D (5 bases). The CDR3 has 12 residues. The ends were cut back, 5 bases at V and 3 bases at J, with 8 bases in the middle. Per germline, CDR1 MNHEY and CDR2 SMNVEV (reference sequence). Here the CDR3 reads CASSLRGYEQYF. The CDR3 DNA is TGTGCCAGCAGTCTACGGGGCTACGAGCAGTACTTC.

This clonotype is a singleton in its sample. The junction departs from the called germline gene at one end, perhaps through a read error. This sequence joins TRBV6-1 and TRBJ2-3, with no clear D. In germline, CDR1 is MNHNS, CDR2 SASEGT. CDR3 length: 11 residues. In DNA, the CDR3 is TGTGCCAGCAGCGTCACCTCTACGCAGTCTTTT. Protein: CASSVTSTQSF.

This clonotype was picked up many times. The gene calls are TRBV20-1 and TRBJ1-3; unclear D gene. V was shortened by 3 bases and J by 0 bases, with 12 bases between the two germline ends. This CDR3 has 15 amino acids. CDR1 is DFQATT, CDR2 SNEGSKA, per germline (reference sequence). The CDR3 coding sequence is TGCAGTGCTAGGCCTCGGCGTAGCTCTGGAAACACCATATATTTT. Protein product: CSARPRRSSGNTIYF.

Many counts were recorded for this clonotype. The chain recombines TRBV7-6 with TRBJ2-4; TRBD1 aligns across 7 bases. The CDR3 is made up of 14 amino acids. Germline V lookup: CDR1 SGHVS, CDR2 FNYEAQ. With 5 bases clipped from V and 6 bases from J, the junction kept 7 bases outside the gene matches. The CDR3 reads CASSPTGLANIQYF. The CDR3 nucleotides are TGTGCCAGCAGCCCGACAGGGTTGGCAAACATTCAGTACTTC.